This passage covers 23 T cell receptor beta chains from one sample sequenced in a study of T cells in Graves' hyperthyroidism and ophthalmopathy. TCR beta CDR3 regions were amplified from RNA. The HTBI primer set served for first-round RT-PCR of the TCR CDR3. TCRdb fed the multiplex PCR reads into MiXCR, producing one record per CDR3 protein. The data contain about 350,000 distinct CDR3 sequences, roughly 14% of them singletons. Sequencing was performed on blood. These receptor sequences come from a woman aged 25-40 years with Graves' hyperthyroidism.

The V and J genes are TRBV5-1 and TRBJ1-4; tentative D call: TRBD1 (5 bases). CDR3 length: 17 residues. Germline V gene data show CDR1 as SGHRS and CDR2 as YFSETQ. Trimming removed 7 bases at V and 0 bases at J, with 19 bases between. The CDR3 nucleotides are TGCGCCAGCCAACCGGGGCAGGGATTTGCAACTAATGAAAAACTGTTTTTT. As protein: CASQPGQGFATNEKLFF.

The chain carries TRBV10-3 and TRBJ1-3; the D gene is possibly TRBD1 (5 bases). Trimming shortened V by 2 bases and J by 4 bases, and 9 bases separated the two germline ends. Germline values: CDR1 ENHRY, CDR2 SYGVKD. CDR3 size: 14 residues. CDR3 bases: TGTGCCATCAGTGAGGGGGGACGAGGAAACACCATATATTTT. It translates to CAISEGGRGNTIYF.

The chain recombines TRBV6-1 with TRBJ2-7, with D possibly called TRBD1 or TRBD2 (5 bases each). CDR3 length equals 14 residues. In germline, CDR1 is MNHNS, CDR2 SASEGT. V lost 0 bases to trimming and J lost 3 bases, with 9 bases between them. CDR3 DNA sequence: TGTGCCAGCAGTGAAGCCGGGACCCTCTACGAGCAGTACTTC. It yields the protein CASSEAGTLYEQYF.

V is TRBV6-2 or TRBV6-3 and J is TRBJ2-5; D is unclear. Germline lookup yields CDR1 MNHEY and CDR2 SVGEGT. CDR3 length equals 11 residues. V was cut by 5 bases and J by 5 bases, with 6 bases left in between. In DNA, the CDR3 is TGTGCCAGCAGTGTCGTGGAGACCCAGTACTTC. It is translated as CASSVVETQYF.

This clonotype was seen a handful of times. J is TRBJ1-2 and V is TRBV2; D unclear. V was cut by 6 bases and J by 3 bases, with 11 bases left in between. Germline CDR1 is SNHLY and CDR2 is FYNNEI. This CDR3 has 13 amino acids. The CDR3 here is CASSLGLDYGYTF. As DNA, the CDR3 is TGTGCCAGCAGCTTAGGTCTGGACTATGGCTACACCTTC.

The chain combines TRBV19 with TRBJ2-7; D not certain. Trimming took off 6 bases at V and 5 bases at J, with 20 bases between the two ends. This CDR3 is 15 amino acids long. CDR1 is LNHDA and CDR2 is SQIVND in the germline V gene (reference sequence). CDR3 protein: CASSHQRIAHHEQYF. For the CDR3, the DNA is TGTGCCAGTAGCCACCAACGGATAGCCCATCACGAGCAGTACTTC. The full variable domain, completed using reference TRBV19 and TRBJ2-7, is DGGITQSPKYLFRKEGQNVTLSCEQNLNHDAMYWYRQDPGQGLRLIYYSQIVNDFQKGDIAEGYSVSREKKESFPLTVTSAQKNPTAFYLCASSHQRIAHHEQYFGPGTRLTVT.

This clonotype has ten or more counts. This chain connects TRBV28 to TRBJ2-1; D is possibly TRBD2 (6 bases). Germline CDR1 reads MDHEN; CDR2 reads SYDVKM. The V end was cut by 2 bases, the J end by 2 bases, with 7 bases between. The CDR3 is made up of 14 amino acids. The CDR3 bases are TGTGCCAGCAGTTTACGGGAGCCCTACAATGAGCAGTTCTTC. This translates into CASSLREPYNEQFF.

This clonotype was counted ten times or more. This chain connects TRBV28 to TRBJ2-2; the match to TRBD1 covers 7 bases. With 5 bases clipped from V and 0 bases from J, the junction kept 9 bases outside the gene matches. Germline CDR1 and CDR2: MDHEN and SYDVKM. CDR3 length: 17 residues. The CDR3 loop reads CASSHTGVFTNTGELFF. The CDR3 DNA reads TGTGCCAGCAGTCATACAGGGGTCTTTACGAACACCGGGGAGCTGTTTTTT.

There are many counts of this clonotype. The genes are TRBV20-1 and TRBJ2-1, with 9 bases fitting TRBD2. The ends lost 0 bases at V and 8 bases at J; junction bases unmatched: 8. The germline CDR1 and CDR2 sequences are DFQATT and SNEGSKA (reference sequence). The CDR3 spans 15 residues. CDR3 DNA sequence: TGCAGTGCTAGAGATGTGGTAGCGGGAGTGCATGAGCAGTTCTTC. The encoded protein is CSARDVVAGVHEQFF.

The chain recombines TRBV24-1 with TRBJ2-5, with D possibly being TRBD1 (5 bases). V was trimmed by 4 bases and J by 3 bases, leaving 23 bases between them. Per germline, CDR1 KGHDR and CDR2 SFDVKD. The CDR3 runs to 18 residues. The CDR3 bases are TGTGCCACCAGTGACCGCGATGTGTCGACAGTCTCCAAAGAGACCCAGTACTTC. Translated, it gives CATSDRDVSTVSKETQYF.

The rearrangement joins TRBV9 to TRBJ1-4; D might be TRBD1 (6 bases). Between the trimmed V and J ends, which lost 7 bases and 8 bases, there was a span of 15 bases. CDR1 and CDR2 from the germline V gene are SGDLS and YYNGEE. The CDR3 runs to 13 residues. The CDR3 here is CASGSGVEEKLFF. In DNA, the CDR3 is TGTGCCAGCGGGTCAGGGGTCGAGGAAAAACTGTTTTTT.

The J gene is TRBJ2-7, the V gene TRBV20-1; 11 bases are shared with TRBD1. With 4 bases clipped from V and 4 bases from J, the junction kept 9 bases outside the gene matches. This CDR3 region has 15 residues. Per germline, CDR1 DFQATT and CDR2 SNEGSKA (reference sequence). This CDR3 reads CSANFRTGGRYEQYF. The CDR3 region has the DNA TGCAGTGCTAACTTCCGGACAGGGGGCCGTTACGAGCAGTACTTC.

J is TRBJ2-1 and V is TRBV6-1; 10 positions agree with TRBD2. Trimming took 5 bases from V and 2 from J; bases not matched to a gene: 3. The CDR3 spans 15 residues. CDR1 is MNHNS and CDR2 is SASEGT in the germline V gene. The CDR3 here is CASSRSGRTYNEQFF. The CDR3 DNA reads as TGTGCCAGCAGTCGTAGCGGGAGGACCTACAATGAGCAGTTCTTC.

There are a few counts of this clonotype. The chain carries TRBV30 and TRBJ2-2; TRBD2 might be the D (6 bases). The CDR3 spans 14 residues. V lost 5 bases to trimming and J lost 1 base, with 11 bases between them. In germline, CDR1 is GTSNPN, CDR2 SVGIG (reference sequence). This CDR3 is CAWAGSLNTGELFF. The CDR3 DNA reads as TGTGCCTGGGCCGGGAGTTTGAACACCGGGGAGCTGTTTTTT.

This clonotype was seen ten or more times. The chain is built from TRBV7-8 and TRBJ2-7; D might be TRBD2 (5 bases). V gave up 2 bases and J gave up 2 bases, with 13 bases separating them. The CDR3 runs 15 residues. Germline loops: CDR1 SGHVS, CDR2 FQNEAQ. The CDR3 bases are TGTGCCAGCAGCTTAAGGGAGACCCACGCCTACGAGCAGTACTTC. It translates to CASSLRETHAYEQYF.

This clonotype has ten or more counts. The chain couples TRBV2 to TRBJ2-7; maybe TRBD2 (5 bases). The CDR3 runs to 14 residues. V was clipped by 4 bases and J by 3 bases, with 13 bases between them. The germline gives CDR1 SNHLY, CDR2 FYNNEI. In nucleotides, the CDR3 is TGTGCCAGCAGTGTTAGCGAGCGAGACTACGAGCAGTACTTC. This translates into CASSVSERDYEQYF.

This clonotype was observed a few times. The V and J genes are TRBV7-9 and TRBJ2-7; D remains unclear. The CDR3 has 15 residues. V lost 3 bases, J lost 0 bases, and 12 bases lay in between. Germline V gives CDR1 SEHNR, CDR2 FQNEAQ (reference sequence). The CDR3 bases are TGTGCCAGCAGCTTCGCTATCAGCAACTCCTACGAGCAGTACTTC. Translation: CASSFAISNSYEQYF.

This clonotype was counted ten times or more. The rearrangement uses TRBV7-2 and TRBJ2-3; TRBD2 aligns across 7 bases. Germline V gene lookup returns CDR1 SGHTA and CDR2 FQGNSA. The CDR3 is 15 amino acids. With 8 bases clipped from V and 2 bases from J, the junction kept 10 bases outside the gene matches. CDR3 loop: CASQLADTVTDTQYF. CDR3 in DNA: TGTGCCAGCCAGCTAGCGGACACAGTCACAGATACGCAGTATTTT.

In its sample, this clonotype was seen many times. The genes are TRBV20-1 and TRBJ2-3, with D unresolved. The germline CDR1 and CDR2 sequences are DFQATT and SNEGSKA (reference sequence). The V end was cut by 4 bases, the J end by 2 bases, with 7 bases between. There are 12 residues in the CDR3. DNA for the CDR3: TGCAGTGCTAATTACCCCACAGATACGCAGTATTTT. This encodes CSANYPTDTQYF.

The table lists this clonotype with many counts. The chain links TRBV7-9 to TRBJ2-1, with 8 bases matching TRBD2. Germline lookup yields CDR1 SEHNR and CDR2 FQNEAQ (reference sequence). Trimming took 5 bases from V and 10 from J; bases not matched to a gene: 10. The CDR3 loop spans 14 amino acids. The CDR3 loop reads CASSPQRERGEQFF. DNA of the CDR3: TGTGCCAGCAGCCCCCAGCGGGAGAGGGGCGAGCAGTTCTTC.

This clonotype was seen a handful of times. CDR3 sequence reads: CAWSVVRDTIYF. For the CDR3, the DNA is TGTGCCTGGAGTGTAGTCCGCGACACCATATATTTT. The rearrangement links TRBV30 to TRBJ1-3; D is unclear. CDR3 length equals 12 residues. The V and J ends lost 0 bases and 8 bases respectively, with 8 bases between them. Germline assignment: CDR1 GTSNPN and CDR2 SVGIG (reference sequence).

This clonotype has at least ten counts. The V call is TRBV11-1, the J call TRBJ2-5, with TRBD2 matching 9 bases. From germline, CDR1 is SGHAT and CDR2 FQDESV (reference sequence). V lost 5 bases and J lost 6; bases outside the gene matches: 10. CDR3 length: 15 residues. The CDR3 loop is CASSPGGSGRKTQYF. The CDR3, as DNA: TGTGCCAGCAGCCCGGGGGGGAGCGGGAGGAAGACCCAGTACTTC.

This clonotype was counted at least ten times. The chain has TRBV12-3 or TRBV12-4 and TRBJ1-1; D remains unclear. V shed 5 bases and J shed 6 bases, with 13 bases lying between them. The length of the CDR3 is 13 residues. In DNA form, the CDR3 reads TGTGCCAGCAGTCCCCCTTCGTCTGCTGAAGCTTTCTTT. Translating gives CASSPPSSAEAFF.